Below are 31 T cell receptor beta chains sequenced from a single sample in a study of beta chain features in type 1 diabetes. Findings and caveats of the study: Moderate but significant shortening of TCRB CDR3s was recorded in all four CD4+ subsets from Type 1 diabetes patients.

These receptors have no known antigen. Since all of the isolated RNA was reverse transcribed, expressed TCRB transcripts were what got sequenced. Assay used: immunoSEQ multiplex PCR; TCRdb lists only in-frame clones, some missing. The data show 310,000 or so clones, 14% to 15% seen once. The sequenced sample was naive CD4+ T cells from blood. The source is a man aged 18 to 35 with type 1 diabetes.

This clone was detected only a few times. The V call is TRBV28, the J call TRBJ1-1, with 10 bases aligning to TRBD1. This CDR3 spans 15 amino acids. In germline, CDR1 is MDHEN, CDR2 SYDVKM. With 6 bases clipped from V and 1 base from J, the junction kept 5 bases outside the gene matches. The CDR3 region is CASSLDRGRNTEAFF. CDR3 bases: TGTGCCAGCAGCCTAGACAGGGGGCGGAACACTGAAGCTTTCTTT.

The gene calls are TRBV19 and TRBJ2-5; D is uncertain. Trimming cost V 4 bases and J 4 bases, with 16 bases left between them. There are 15 residues in the CDR3. Germline CDR1 is LNHDA and CDR2 is SQIVND (reference sequence). The CDR3 region is CASSSLRVSGETQYF. Here the CDR3 DNA reads TGTGCCAGTAGTAGCCTACGCGTTAGTGGAGAGACCCAGTACTTC.

The V and J genes are TRBV7-9 and TRBJ2-7; weak D call: TRBD1 (5 bases). CDR1 is SEHNR, CDR2 FQNEAQ, per germline (reference sequence). The CDR3 covers 15 residues. V was trimmed by 5 bases and J by 0 bases, leaving 14 bases between them. CDR3 DNA: TGTGCCAGCAGCCGACGACAGAGAAGCTCCTACGAGCAGTACTTC. Amino acids: CASSRRQRSSYEQYF.

As to this clone: This could be a read error, since a much larger clone is one nucleotide away. The chain has TRBV6-5 and TRBJ2-5; D gene uncertain. The V end was cut by 6 bases, the J end by 1 base, with 3 bases between. This CDR3 is 11 amino acids long. Per germline, CDR1 MNHEY and CDR2 SVGAGI. DNA of the CDR3: TGTGCCAGCAGCGTCCAAGAGACCCAGTACTTC. Translated: CASSVQETQYF.

This rearrangement joins TRBV11-2 to TRBJ1-1, with 7 bases that match TRBD1. This CDR3 is built from 15 residues. The V and J ends lost 5 bases and 0 bases, in that order; junction bases with no gene match: 6. Germline lookup yields CDR1 SGHAT and CDR2 FQNNGV. The CDR3 DNA sequence: TGTGCCAGCAGCCTTATAGACAGGGTGAACACTGAAGCTTTCTTT. Translation: CASSLIDRVNTEAFF.

The chain uses TRBV4-3 and TRBJ2-7; 9 positions match TRBD1. The germline gives CDR1 LGHNA, CDR2 YSLEER. The CDR3 contains 15 residues. The junction had 7 bases not matched to a gene; V was cut back by 5 bases and J by 2 bases. The CDR3: CASSFRTGATYEQYF. The CDR3 bases are TGCGCCAGCAGCTTTCGGACAGGGGCGACCTACGAGCAGTACTTC.

CDR3 DNA: TGCGCCAGCAGCTTGTCCGGTGGAGGCCCTAATGAAAAACTGTTTTTT. It encodes CASSLSGGGPNEKLFF. The chain uses TRBV5-1 and TRBJ1-4; D call uncertain. Trimming shortened V by 1 base and J by 3 bases, and 13 bases separated the two germline ends. Germline V gives CDR1 SGHRS, CDR2 YFSETQ. The CDR3 covers 16 residues. Looking up the rest from reference TRBV5-1 and TRBJ1-4 gives the full variable domain: KAGVTQTPRYLIKTRGQQVTLSCSPISGHRSVSWYQQTPGQGLQFLFEYFSETQRNKGNFPGRFSGRQFSNSRSEMNVSTLELGDSALYLCASSLSGGGPNEKLFFGSGTQLSVL.

The CDR3 DNA reads as TGTGCCAGCACGAGCGGGATTAGCACAGATACGCAGTATTTT. Residues: CASTSGISTDTQYF. The chain combines TRBV7-9 with TRBJ2-3, with 7 bases identical to TRBD2. V was pared by 7 bases and J by 0 bases, with 4 bases of the junction left unmatched. From germline, CDR1 is SEHNR and CDR2 FQNEAQ (reference sequence). There are 14 residues in the CDR3. The variable domain in full, with the rest retrieved from reference TRBV7-9 and TRBJ2-3, is DTGVSQNPRHKITKRGQNVTFRCDPISEHNRLYWYRQTLGQGPEFLTYFQNEAQLEKSRLLSDRFSAERPKGSFSTLEIQRTEQGDSAMYLCASTSGISTDTQYFGPGTRLTVL.

This clone was counted between two and nine times. The V gene is TRBV29-1, the J gene TRBJ2-5; 10 bases agree with TRBD2. There are 20 residues in the CDR3. Germline loops: CDR1 SQVTM, CDR2 ANQGSEA. Trimming took 0 bases from V and 9 from J; bases not matched to a gene: 25. CDR3 sequence (DNA): TGCAGCGTTGAAGATCGGGGTCTAGCGGGAGAGCGGGGGCGGGGTGTTGCCCAGTACTTC. It encodes CSVEDRGLAGERGRGVAQYF.

V gene TRBV6-5 combines with J gene TRBJ2-5; 9 bases match TRBD1. The CDR3 spans 16 residues. The J segment lost 5 bases and the V segment lost 2 bases, leaving 9 bases of the junction unmatched. Germline values: CDR1 MNHEY, CDR2 SVGAGI. CDR3 DNA: TGTGCCAGCAGTTACCTCCAGGGACAGGGAGAGGAGACCCAGTACTTC. This codes for CASSYLQGQGEETQYF.

This clone showed up just a few times. This chain uses TRBV18 with TRBJ2-1; 9 bases align to TRBD1. Looked up from germline, CDR1 is KGHSH and CDR2 is LQKENI. V gave up 6 bases and J gave up 8 bases; unmatched junction bases: 11. This CDR3 comprises 15 residues. The CDR3 loop is CASSSRTGVSHEQFF. CDR3 coding DNA: TGTGCCAGCTCGTCAAGGACAGGGGTCTCGCATGAGCAGTTCTTC.

This rearrangement joins TRBV27 to TRBJ1-1; D is perhaps TRBD1 (6 bases). Germline V gene data show CDR1 as MNHEY and CDR2 as SMNVEV (reference sequence). The CDR3 runs 12 residues. Trimming took 3 bases from V and 10 from J, leaving 12 bases between them. The CDR3, as DNA: TGTGCCAGCAGTTTTTTGGGGGCGGGAGCTTTCTTT. Amino acids: CASSFLGAGAFF.

The J gene is TRBJ2-4, the V gene TRBV28; 8 bases map to TRBD1. V shed 6 bases, J shed 8 bases, and the junction held 9 bases outside the gene matches. This CDR3 has 14 residues. Germline loops: CDR1 MDHEN, CDR2 SYDVKM. The CDR3 loop reads CASSVDRDWYIQYF. The CDR3 DNA follows: TGTGCCAGCAGCGTGGACAGGGATTGGTACATTCAGTACTTC.

With respect to this clone: Because the CDR3 is missing its conserved closing phenylalanine or tryptophan, this is likely a read error. The DNA is omitted, as the CDR3 cannot be located on it reliably, and the CDR3 follows TCRdb's listing. The V gene is TRBV2, the J gene TRBJ2-7; TRBD2, the table's D call, was not compared with the DNA. In germline, CDR1 is SNHLY, CDR2 FYNNEI. 12 amino acids form the CDR3, both terminal residues included. The CDR3 sequence is CASSGRAGTSSL.

In this sample, this clone turned up a few times. The chain recombines TRBV2 with TRBJ2-5, with TRBD2 identical over 7 bases. CDR1 SNHLY and CDR2 FYNNEI come from the germline V gene. The CDR3 runs 13 residues. J was trimmed by 5 bases and V by 6 bases; bases with no gene match: 6. Written as DNA, the CDR3 is TGTGCCAGCAGCCTCGGGAGGTTGGAGACCCAGTACTTC. Encoded protein: CASSLGRLETQYF. The variable domain in full, with the rest retrieved from reference TRBV2 and TRBJ2-5, is EPEVTQTPSHQVTQMGQEVILRCVPISNHLYFYWYRQILGQKVEFLVSFYNNEISEKSEIFDDQFSVERPDGSNFTLKIRSTKLEDSAMYFCASSLGRLETQYFGPGTRLLVL.

The gene calls are TRBV9 and TRBJ1-2, with a tentative D call TRBD1 (5 bases). The CDR3 length is 15 residues. The V gene's germline CDR1 is SGDLS and CDR2 YYNGEE. The V end was cut by 0 bases, the J end by 0 bases, with 9 bases between. In DNA, the CDR3 is TGTGCCAGCAGCGTAGAGCAGGGAACTAACTATGGCTACACCTTC. Protein: CASSVEQGTNYGYTF.

This clone was counted between two and nine times. V is TRBV30 and J is TRBJ1-5; D is perhaps TRBD1 (5 bases). Trimming pared 4 bases from V and 4 bases from J, leaving 11 bases between. The germline gives CDR1 GTSNPN, CDR2 SVGIG (reference sequence). The CDR3 covers 13 residues. The CDR3 region has the DNA TGTGCCTGGACTGACAGTCTAAATCAGCCCCAGCATTTT. Protein sequence: CAWTDSLNQPQHF. The entire variable domain, with the rest obtained from reference TRBV30 and TRBJ1-5, is as follows: SQTIHQWPATLVQPVGSPLSLECTVEGTSNPNLYWYRQAAGRGLQLLFYSVGIGQISSEVPQNLSASRPQDRQFILSSKKLLLSDSGFYLCAWTDSLNQPQHFGDGTRLSIL.

Only a few counts were recorded for this clone. Other nucleotide sequences in the sample specify the same CDR3. The chain joins TRBV29-1 to TRBJ2-5; 10 nucleotides agree with TRBD2. V gave up 4 bases and J gave up 7 bases; unmatched junction bases: 6. The CDR3 runs 13 residues. The germline CDR1 and CDR2 sequences are SQVTM and ANQGSEA. The CDR3 nucleotides are TGCAGCGTTGGGCTAGCGGGAGTGGGGACCCAGTACTTC. Protein: CSVGLAGVGTQYF.

This clone was picked up a small number of times. This chain links TRBV12-5 with TRBJ1-6, with D tentatively TRBD1 (5 bases). Trimming pared 0 bases from V and 1 base from J, leaving 16 bases between. CDR1 and CDR2 from the germline V gene are LGHNT and FRNRAP. The CDR3 extends over 19 amino acids. The DNA for the CDR3 is TGTGCTAGTGGTTTGGTAACCCAGGGAATCGTATCCTATAATTCACCCCTCCACTTT. This gives the protein CASGLVTQGIVSYNSPLHF. Supplemented by reference TRBV12-5 and TRBJ1-6, the full variable domain reads DARVTQTPRHKVTEMGQEVTMRCQPILGHNTVFWYRQTMMQGLELLAYFRNRAPLDDSGMPKDRFSAEMPDATLATLKIQPSEPRDSAVYFCASGLVTQGIVSYNSPLHFGNGTRLTVT.

This clone was recorded a few times. The chain employs TRBV28 and TRBJ2-1, with D maybe TRBD2 (5 bases). The CDR3 length is 13 residues. CDR1 is MDHEN, CDR2 SYDVKM, per germline. The V and J ends lost 7 bases and 0 bases respectively, with 7 bases between them. The CDR3 nucleotides are TGTGCCAGCACTAGCCGCTCCTACAATGAGCAGTTCTTC. Its translation: CASTSRSYNEQFF.

V gene TRBV7-9 combines with J gene TRBJ2-1; D perhaps matches TRBD2 (5 bases). CDR1 and CDR2 (germline): SEHNR, FQNEAQ (reference sequence). Trimming removed 0 bases from V and 5 bases from J, with 11 bases in between. There are 15 residues in the CDR3. This chain's CDR3 is CASSLALRANNEQFF. CDR3 sequence (DNA): TGTGCCAGCAGCTTAGCTTTGAGGGCGAACAATGAGCAGTTCTTC. Combining the CDR3 with reference TRBV7-9 and TRBJ2-1 gives the whole variable domain DTGVSQNPRHKITKRGQNVTFRCDPISEHNRLYWYRQTLGQGPEFLTYFQNEAQLEKSRLLSDRFSAERPKGSFSTLEIQRTEQGDSAMYLCASSLALRANNEQFFGPGTRLTVL.

Note on this clone: This sample includes further DNA sequences coding for the same CDR3. The rearrangement uses TRBV18 and TRBJ2-1, with TRBD2 matching 7 bases. CDR1 is KGHSH and CDR2 is LQKENI in the germline V gene. Germline trimming cut 3 bases from V and 1 base from J; bases unmatched to any gene: 3. The CDR3 runs 15 residues. CDR3 region: CASSPASGSYNEQFF. The CDR3 DNA sequence: TGTGCCAGCTCACCCGCTAGCGGATCCTACAATGAGCAGTTCTTC. Supplemented by reference TRBV18 and TRBJ2-1, the full variable domain reads NAGVMQNPRHLVRRRGQEARLRCSPMKGHSHVYWYRQLPEEGLKFMVYLQKENIIDESGMPKERFSAEFPKEGPSILRIQQVVRGDSAAYFCASSPASGSYNEQFFGPGTRLTVL.

A single count supports this clone. The chain links TRBV25-1 to TRBJ1-2; D call uncertain. This CDR3 region has 15 residues. The germline CDR1 and CDR2 sequences are MGHDK and SYGVNS. V lost 1 base and J lost 2, with 11 bases in between. The DNA of the CDR3 is TGTGCCAGCAGTGAATCTCGGCGCGGGAACTATGGCTACACCTTC. As protein: CASSESRRGNYGYTF.

J is TRBJ2-1 and V is TRBV30; 9 nucleotides align to TRBD1. The CDR3 length is 12 residues. The ends lost 1 base at V and 15 bases at J; junction bases unmatched: 7. Germline loops: CDR1 GTSNPN, CDR2 SVGIG (reference sequence). CDR3 residues: CAWSGTGVWGFF. The DNA for the CDR3 is TGTGCCTGGAGTGGGACAGGGGTTTGGGGGTTCTTC.

V and J are TRBV30 and TRBJ2-7; 7 bases line up with TRBD1. The CDR3 runs 16 residues. The trim removed 2 bases at V and 3 bases at J, leaving 13 bases unmatched. Germline V gene lookup returns CDR1 GTSNPN and CDR2 SVGIG (reference sequence). CDR3 sequence reads: CAWSPTRTGGGYEQYF. CDR3 nucleotides: TGTGCCTGGAGTCCGACCCGGACAGGTGGGGGCTACGAGCAGTACTTC.

This clone was seen more than once but under ten times. This chain connects TRBV7-2 to TRBJ2-2; 8 nucleotides agree with TRBD2. The V gene's germline CDR1 is SGHTA and CDR2 FQGNSA. CDR3 length: 14 amino acids. J gave up 7 bases and V 4 bases, and 5 bases lay outside the gene matches. CDR3: CASSSRTSGGELFF. The CDR3 coding sequence is TGTGCCAGCAGCTCCCGCACTAGCGGCGGGGAGCTGTTTTTT.

In this sample, this clone turned up a few times. V usage is TRBV11-2 and J usage is TRBJ2-1, with 10 bases aligning to TRBD1. Germline-derived CDR1 and CDR2 are SGHAT and FQNNGV. The CDR3 has 16 residues. The trim removed 6 bases at V and 6 bases at J, leaving 11 bases unmatched. This CDR3 reads CASSFRRDRGGNEQFF. CDR3 in DNA: TGTGCCAGCAGTTTCCGCCGGGACAGGGGAGGCAATGAGCAGTTCTTC.

This clone was detected a few times. At one of its ends the junction is not consistent with the germline gene, which may arise from a read error. The V gene is TRBV11-2, the J gene TRBJ1-5; D ambiguous. This CDR3 contains 13 residues. Germline assignment: CDR1 SGHAT and CDR2 FQNNGV. DNA of the CDR3: TGTGCCAGCAGCTTAGAGAGTAATCAACCCCAGCATTTT. Protein product: CASSLESNQPQHF.

The chain is built from TRBV9 and TRBJ2-7; a weak D match, TRBD2 (6 bases). Trimming cost V 1 base and J 6 bases, with 11 bases left between them. Germline lookup yields CDR1 SGDLS and CDR2 YYNGEE. The CDR3 is 13 residues long. DNA of the CDR3: TGTGCCAGCAGCGTAAGATCCGGGGGCGAGCAGTACTTC. It codes for CASSVRSGGEQYF.

This sequence joins TRBV9 and TRBJ2-5; 13 bases are shared with TRBD2. Per germline, CDR1 SGDLS and CDR2 YYNGEE. V lost 4 bases and J lost 4; bases outside the gene matches: 1. The CDR3 loop spans 14 amino acids. This chain's CDR3 is CASSRLAGGETQYF. The CDR3 DNA reads as TGTGCCAGCAGCCGACTAGCGGGGGGAGAGACCCAGTACTTC.

V is TRBV6-5 and J is TRBJ1-6; no reliable D call. The germline gives CDR1 MNHEY, CDR2 SVGAGI. The CDR3 totals 16 residues. The V and J ends lost 0 bases and 0 bases respectively, with 6 bases between them. The CDR3: CASSYSRSSYNSPLHF. The CDR3 DNA reads TGTGCCAGCAGTTACTCGAGGAGCTCCTATAATTCACCCCTCCACTTT.